This T cell receptor (beta chain) was documented in a study of neoadjuvant anti-PD-1 for oral cavity cancer. These newly diagnosed stage II-IVA oral cavity squamous cell carcinoma patients had no prior systemic or radiation treatment. The patients had HPV-negative, locally advanced oral cavity squamous cell carcinoma. V shed 6 bases, J shed 8 bases, and the junction held 7 bases outside the gene matches. Germline CDR1 and CDR2: SNHLY and FYNNEI. There are 16 residues in the CDR3. Most PBMC samples had about 520 ng input DNA in six replicates. Clones were read by immunoSEQ multiplex PCR, and TCRdb kept only the in-frame ones, dropping some. The repertoire holds about 79,000 clones, 80% to 90% seen once, with around 3.2% in the top ten.

The TCR originated in a person aged 40 to 85 with oral cavity squamous cell carcinoma. The sample was PBMCs, taken before nivolumab (anti-PD-1) treatment. The genes are TRBV2 and TRBJ2-1, with TRBD2 matching 16 bases. CDR3 nucleotides: TGTGCCAGCAGCCCGGGACTAGCGGGGGGGATTGATGAGCAGTTCTTC. It encodes CASSPGLAGGIDEQFF.